This T cell receptor (beta chain) is drawn from a study of breast tumors, draining lymph nodes, adjacent tissues (dated by TCRdb to about 2016). A note on the overall study: In breast cancer patients, the study compared the TCR beta repertoires of tumor, adjacent nontumor tissue and axillary lymph nodes. In human breast cancer, the study set out to evaluate how tumor, surrounding tissue and draining lymph node repertoires relate to one another and whether T cells may move between these sites.

Reading the germline V gene (reference sequence) gives CDR1 SEHNR and CDR2 FQNEAQ. Trimming at the junction amounts to 5 bases on V and 5 bases on J, and the germline ends lie 13 bases apart. The CDR3 contains 15 residues, cysteine and phenylalanine counted. Just CDR3 DNA is preserved here, 45 bases in frame from base 1. What the study reported, not specific to this receptor: Tumor T-cell repertoires showed less diversity than lymph node repertoires and more diversity than nontumor tissue repertoires, and tumor T-cell repertoires showed preferential V and J gene usage. The conclusion that tumor T cells originate in lymph nodes was framed as consistent with a hypothesis rather than directly demonstrated. The similarity between tumor and nontumor tissue repertoires was significantly greater in luminal-like breast cancer than in basal-like breast cancer. A scenario in which most tumor T cells derive from the lymph node and then expand within tumor tissue was judged to be consistent with the data.

The sample holds many counts of this clonotype. No cognate antigen has been identified for it. No base quality values were provided; no much bigger clone lies one nucleotide off. These reads were obtained on an Illumina HiSeq 2000. TCR beta chain libraries were generated through multiplex PCR amplification. The amplified TCR beta chain products were analyzed by high-throughput sequencing. Clones were called with MiXCR by TCRdb after fastp trimmed the public reads at Q25, and only in-frame beta chains were retained. Records with the same CDR3 protein are collapsed into one entry carrying the most frequent genes and DNA. The sample table contains about 140,000 distinct CDR3 sequences; only one count was recorded for around a third of them. The top ten hold roughly 2.3% of the sample. The lymph node samples were taken from the axillary draining lymph nodes of breast cancer patients.

The sample taken for sequencing was axillary lymph node tissue. The chain employs TRBV7-9 and TRBJ1-6; no D gene call is confident. This receptor was obtained from a female donor with breast cancer. Some clones in this sample may be carry-over from other donors' samples. The encoded CDR3 is CASSSRTGNNSPLHF. The base sequence is TGTGCCAGCAGCAGTCGGACGGGGAATAATTCACCCCTCCACTTT.